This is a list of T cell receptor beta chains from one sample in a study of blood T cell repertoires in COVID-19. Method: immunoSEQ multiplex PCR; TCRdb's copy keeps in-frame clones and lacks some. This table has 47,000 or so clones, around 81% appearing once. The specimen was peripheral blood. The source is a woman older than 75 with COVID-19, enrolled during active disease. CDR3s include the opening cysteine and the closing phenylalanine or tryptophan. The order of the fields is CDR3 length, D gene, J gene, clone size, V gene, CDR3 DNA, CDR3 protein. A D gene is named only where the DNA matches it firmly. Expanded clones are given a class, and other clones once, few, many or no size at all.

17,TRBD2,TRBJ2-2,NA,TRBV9,TGTGCCAGCAGCGTCGAACTAGCGGGATTGAACACCGGGGAGCTGTTTTTT,CASSVELAGLNTGELFF
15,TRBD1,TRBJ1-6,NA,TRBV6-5,TGTGCCAGCAGTTACACGGGGCAGGGGGGTTCACCCCTCCACTTT,CASSYTGQGGSPLHF
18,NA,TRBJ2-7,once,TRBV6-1,TGTGCCAGCAGTGAAGGGGGGGTCGGATTCCGGAGAAGCTACGAGCAGTACTTC,CASSEGGVGFRRSYEQYF
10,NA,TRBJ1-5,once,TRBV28,TGTGCCAGTGGGGCAGAGCCCCAGCATTTT,CASGAEPQHF
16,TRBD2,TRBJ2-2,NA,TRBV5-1,TGCGCCAGCAGCAAGGGGACTAGCGGGGCCACCGGGGAGCTGTTTTTT,CASSKGTSGATGELFF
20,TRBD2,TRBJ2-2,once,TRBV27,TGTGCCAGCAGTTCCAGGGGACTAGCGGGAGTGATCGCGAACACCGGGGAGCTGTTTTTT,CASSSRGLAGVIANTGELFF
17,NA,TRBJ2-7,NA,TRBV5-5,TGTGCCAGCAGCCCGGACATGGGTTCGGGCCTTTTCTACGAGCAGTACTTC,CASSPDMGSGLFYEQYF
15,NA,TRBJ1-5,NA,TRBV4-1,TGCGCCAGCAGTCTGGACAGTTTCCTCAATCAGCCCCAGCATTTT,CASSLDSFLNQPQHF
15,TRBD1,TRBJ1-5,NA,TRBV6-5,TGTGCCAGCGGACCGGGGACAGGGGGTGTAGGGCCCCAGCATTTT,CASGPGTGGVGPQHF
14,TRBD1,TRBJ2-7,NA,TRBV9,TGTGCCAGCAGCCTCCCCGGACAGGGAAACGAGCAGTACTTC,CASSLPGQGNEQYF
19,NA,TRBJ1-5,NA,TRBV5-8,TGTGCCAGCAGCTTGGTTTTGGCATTACCCCCAAGCGGCAATCAGCCCCAGCATTTT,CASSLVLALPPSGNQPQHF
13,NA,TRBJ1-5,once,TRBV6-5,TGTGCCAGCAGGCAGGTCCTCTATCAGCCCCAGCATTTT,CASRQVLYQPQHF
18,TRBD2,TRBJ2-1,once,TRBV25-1,TGTGCCAGCAGTGCGTTGCGGGGGTTTAAGGGATCGGGGAATGAGCAGTTCTTC,CASSALRGFKGSGNEQFF
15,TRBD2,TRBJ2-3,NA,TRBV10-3,TGTGCCATCAGTGGGACTAGCGGGCTCACAGATACGCAGTATTTT,CAISGTSGLTDTQYF
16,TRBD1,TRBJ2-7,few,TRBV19,TGTGCCAGTAGTATAGACGGGACAGTCGGTTCAAGAGAGCAGTACTTC,CASSIDGTVGSREQYF
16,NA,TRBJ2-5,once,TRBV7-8,TGTGCCAGCAGCTTACCGGAGGGACTGTACCAAGAGACCCAGTACTTC,CASSLPEGLYQETQYF
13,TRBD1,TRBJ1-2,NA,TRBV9,TGTGCCAGCAGCGTAGAGGGACAGTATGGCTACACCTTC,CASSVEGQYGYTF
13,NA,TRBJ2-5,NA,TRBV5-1,TGCGCCAGCAGCCCGGGTAAACGGGAGACCCAGTACTTC,CASSPGKRETQYF